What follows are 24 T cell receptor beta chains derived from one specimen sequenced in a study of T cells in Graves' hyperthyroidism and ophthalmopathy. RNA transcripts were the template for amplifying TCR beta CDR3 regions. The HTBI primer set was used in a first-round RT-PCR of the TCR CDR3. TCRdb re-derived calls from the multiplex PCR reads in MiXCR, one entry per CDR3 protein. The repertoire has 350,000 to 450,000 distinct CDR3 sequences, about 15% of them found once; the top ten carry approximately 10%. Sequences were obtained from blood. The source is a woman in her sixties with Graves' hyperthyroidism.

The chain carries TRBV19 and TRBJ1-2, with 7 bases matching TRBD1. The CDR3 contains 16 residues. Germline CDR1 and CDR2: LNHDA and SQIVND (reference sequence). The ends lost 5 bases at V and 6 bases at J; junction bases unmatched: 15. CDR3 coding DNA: TGTGCCAGTAGTGTAGCGGGACAGCTGATCGGCCATGGCTACACCTTC. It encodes CASSVAGQLIGHGYTF.

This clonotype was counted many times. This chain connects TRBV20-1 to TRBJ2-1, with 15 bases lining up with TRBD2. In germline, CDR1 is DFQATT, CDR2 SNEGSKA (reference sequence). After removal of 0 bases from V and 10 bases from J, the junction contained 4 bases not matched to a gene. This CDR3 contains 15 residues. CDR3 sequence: CSARDGTSGRREQFF. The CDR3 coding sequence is TGCAGTGCTAGAGACGGGACTAGCGGGAGGCGGGAGCAGTTCTTC.

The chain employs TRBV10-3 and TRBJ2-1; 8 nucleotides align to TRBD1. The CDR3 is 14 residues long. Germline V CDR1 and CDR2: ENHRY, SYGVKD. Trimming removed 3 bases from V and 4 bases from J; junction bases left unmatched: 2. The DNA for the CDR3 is TGTGCCATCAGTGATAGGGACAGGTACAATGAGCAGTTCTTC. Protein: CAISDRDRYNEQFF.

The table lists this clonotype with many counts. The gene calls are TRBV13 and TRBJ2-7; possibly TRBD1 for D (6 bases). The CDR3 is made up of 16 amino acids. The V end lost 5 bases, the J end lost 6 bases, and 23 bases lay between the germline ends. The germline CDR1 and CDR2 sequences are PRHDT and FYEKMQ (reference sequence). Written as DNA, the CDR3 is TGTGCCAGCAGCGGGAGACAGGACTCCGCTCGGGGCGAGCAGTACTTC. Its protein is CASSGRQDSARGEQYF.

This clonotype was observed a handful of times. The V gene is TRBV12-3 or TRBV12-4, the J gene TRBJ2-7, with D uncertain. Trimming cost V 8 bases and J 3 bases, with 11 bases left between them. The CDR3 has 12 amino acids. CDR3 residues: CASSKGLYEQYF. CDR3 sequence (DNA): TGTGCCAGCTCTAAAGGCCTCTACGAGCAGTACTTC.

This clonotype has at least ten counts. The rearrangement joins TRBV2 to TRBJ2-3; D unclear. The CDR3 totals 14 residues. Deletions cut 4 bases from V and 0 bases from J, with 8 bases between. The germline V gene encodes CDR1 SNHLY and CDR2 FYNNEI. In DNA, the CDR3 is TGTGCCAGCAGTGGGACGCCTAGCACAGATACGCAGTATTTT. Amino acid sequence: CASSGTPSTDTQYF.

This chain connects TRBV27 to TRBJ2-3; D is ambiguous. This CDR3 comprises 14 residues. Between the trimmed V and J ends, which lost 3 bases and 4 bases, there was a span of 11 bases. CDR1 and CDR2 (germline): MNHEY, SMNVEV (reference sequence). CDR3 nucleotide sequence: TGTGCCAGCAGTTTCCGACGGTGGGCAGATACGCAGTATTTT. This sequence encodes CASSFRRWADTQYF.

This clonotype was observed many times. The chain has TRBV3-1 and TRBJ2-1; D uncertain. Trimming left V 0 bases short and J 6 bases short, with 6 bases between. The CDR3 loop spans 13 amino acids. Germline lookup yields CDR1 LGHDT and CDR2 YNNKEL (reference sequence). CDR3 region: CASSQEAANEQFF. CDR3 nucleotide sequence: TGTGCCAGCAGCCAAGAGGCAGCCAATGAGCAGTTCTTC.

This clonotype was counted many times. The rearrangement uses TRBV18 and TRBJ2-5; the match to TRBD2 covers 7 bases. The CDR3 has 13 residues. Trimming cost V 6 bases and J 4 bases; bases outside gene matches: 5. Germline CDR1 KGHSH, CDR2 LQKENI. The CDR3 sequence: CASSRTSRETQYF. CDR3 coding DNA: TGTGCCAGCTCCCGGACTAGTCGAGAGACCCAGTACTTC.

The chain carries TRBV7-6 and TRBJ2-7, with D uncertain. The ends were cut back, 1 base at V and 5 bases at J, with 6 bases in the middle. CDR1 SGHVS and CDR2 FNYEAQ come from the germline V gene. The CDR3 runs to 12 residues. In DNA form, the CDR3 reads TGTGCCAGCAGCTTAGGCTTCCACGAGCAGTACTTC. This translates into CASSLGFHEQYF.

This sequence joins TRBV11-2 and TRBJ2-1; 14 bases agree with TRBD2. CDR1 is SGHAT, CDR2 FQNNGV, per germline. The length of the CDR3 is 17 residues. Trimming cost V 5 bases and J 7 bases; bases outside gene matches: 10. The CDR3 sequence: CASSQGLAGVWGNEQFF. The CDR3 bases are TGTGCCAGCAGCCAGGGACTAGCGGGAGTATGGGGGAATGAGCAGTTCTTC.

CDR3 bases: TGTGCCAGCAGTTTCCGTGGGACTAGCGGTTACAATGAGCAGTTCTTC. Protein product: CASSFRGTSGYNEQFF. The V call is TRBV28, the J call TRBJ2-1, with 11 nucleotides matching TRBD2. This CDR3 has 16 residues. The V and J ends lost 3 bases and 4 bases, in that order; junction bases with no gene match: 5. Germline V CDR1 and CDR2: MDHEN, SYDVKM.

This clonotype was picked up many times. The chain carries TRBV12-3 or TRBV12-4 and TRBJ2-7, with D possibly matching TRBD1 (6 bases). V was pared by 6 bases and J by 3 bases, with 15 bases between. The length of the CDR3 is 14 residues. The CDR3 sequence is CASSPGTYGYEQYF. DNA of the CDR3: TGTGCCAGCAGCCCCGGGACATATGGCTACGAGCAGTACTTC.

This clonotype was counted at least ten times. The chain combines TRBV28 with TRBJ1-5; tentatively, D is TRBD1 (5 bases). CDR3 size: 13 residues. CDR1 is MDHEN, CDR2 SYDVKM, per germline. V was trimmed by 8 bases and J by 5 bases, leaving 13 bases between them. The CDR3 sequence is CASSPGTDQPQHF. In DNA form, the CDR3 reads TGTGCCAGCTCGCCAGGGACGGATCAGCCCCAGCATTTT.

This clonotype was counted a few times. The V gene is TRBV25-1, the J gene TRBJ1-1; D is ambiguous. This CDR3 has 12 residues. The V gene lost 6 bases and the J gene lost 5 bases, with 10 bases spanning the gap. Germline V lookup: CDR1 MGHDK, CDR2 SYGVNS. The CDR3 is CASSGITTEAFF. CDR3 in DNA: TGTGCCAGCAGCGGGATTACAACTGAAGCTTTCTTT.

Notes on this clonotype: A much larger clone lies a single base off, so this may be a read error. The CDR3 DNA sequence: TGTGCCAGCAGCGTAGCTCCCCGGCGGGTAGCGGAATCCTACGAGCAGTACTTC. Residues: CASSVAPRRVAESYEQYF. This chain joins TRBV9 and TRBJ2-7; weak D call: TRBD2 (6 bases). Germline V gives CDR1 SGDLS, CDR2 YYNGEE. The V end was cut by 0 bases, the J end by 1 base, with 20 bases between. CDR3 size: 18 residues.

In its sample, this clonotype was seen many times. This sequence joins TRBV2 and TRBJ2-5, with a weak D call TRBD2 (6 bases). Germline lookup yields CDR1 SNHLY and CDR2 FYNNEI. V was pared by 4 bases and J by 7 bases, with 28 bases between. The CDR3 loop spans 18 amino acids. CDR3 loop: CASSGVTIAERVRGTQYF. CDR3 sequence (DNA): TGTGCCAGCAGTGGGGTAACTATAGCGGAGAGGGTCCGGGGGACCCAGTACTTC. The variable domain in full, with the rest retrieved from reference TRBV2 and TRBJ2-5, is EPEVTQTPSHQVTQMGQEVILRCVPISNHLYFYWYRQILGQKVEFLVSFYNNEISEKSEIFDDQFSVERPDGSNFTLKIRSTKLEDSAMYFCASSGVTIAERVRGTQYFGPGTRLLVL.

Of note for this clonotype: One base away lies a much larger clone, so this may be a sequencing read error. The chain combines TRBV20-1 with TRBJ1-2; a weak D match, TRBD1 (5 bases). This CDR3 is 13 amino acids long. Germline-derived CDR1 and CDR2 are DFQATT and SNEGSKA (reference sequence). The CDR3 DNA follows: TGCGGTGCTAGACAGACGCCGTACTATGGCTACACCTTC. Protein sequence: CGARQTPYYGYTF.

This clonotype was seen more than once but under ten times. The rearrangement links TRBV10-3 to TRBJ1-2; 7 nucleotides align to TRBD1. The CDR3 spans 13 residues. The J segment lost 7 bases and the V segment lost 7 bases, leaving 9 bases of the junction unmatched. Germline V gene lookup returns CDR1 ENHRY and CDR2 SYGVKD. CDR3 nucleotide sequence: TGTGCCATCACTGACAGGGACTGGGGTGGCTACACCTTC. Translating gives CAITDRDWGGYTF.

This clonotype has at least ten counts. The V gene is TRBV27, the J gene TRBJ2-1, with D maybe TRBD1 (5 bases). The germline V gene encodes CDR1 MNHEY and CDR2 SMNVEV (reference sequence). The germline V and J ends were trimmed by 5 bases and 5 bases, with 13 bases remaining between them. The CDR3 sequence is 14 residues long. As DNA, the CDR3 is TGTGCCAGCAGTGACAGTGGACCCCACAATGAGCAGTTCTTC. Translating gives CASSDSGPHNEQFF.

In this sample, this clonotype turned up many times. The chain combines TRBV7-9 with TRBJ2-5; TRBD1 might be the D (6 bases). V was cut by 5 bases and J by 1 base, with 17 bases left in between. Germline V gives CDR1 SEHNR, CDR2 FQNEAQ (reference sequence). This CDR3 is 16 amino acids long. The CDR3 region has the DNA TGTGCCAGCAGCCAGGGGCCAAATCAGCCCCAAGAGACCCAGTACTTC. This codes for CASSQGPNQPQETQYF.

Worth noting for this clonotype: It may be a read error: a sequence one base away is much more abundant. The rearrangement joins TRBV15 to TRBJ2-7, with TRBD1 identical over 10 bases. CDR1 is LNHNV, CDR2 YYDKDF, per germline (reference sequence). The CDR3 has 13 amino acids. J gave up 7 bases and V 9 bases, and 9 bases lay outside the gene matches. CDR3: CATTDRGGNEQYF. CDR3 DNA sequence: TGTGCCACGACGGACAGGGGGGGCAATGAGCAGTACTTC.

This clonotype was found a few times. CDR3 region: CASSSGPGGAGELFF. For the CDR3, the DNA is TGTGCCAGCAGTTCTGGGCCGGGAGGCGCCGGGGAGCTGTTTTTT. The chain joins TRBV28 to TRBJ2-2; 7 nucleotides agree with TRBD2. V was clipped by 4 bases and J by 6 bases; unmatched bases: 8. There are 15 residues in the CDR3. Germline-derived CDR1 and CDR2 are MDHEN and SYDVKM. Filled out from reference TRBV28 and TRBJ2-2, the complete variable domain reads DVKVTQSSRYLVKRTGEKVFLECVQDMDHENMFWYRQDPGLGLRLIYFSYDVKMKEKGDIPEGYSVSREKKERFSLILESASTNQTSMYLCASSSGPGGAGELFFGEGSRLTVL.

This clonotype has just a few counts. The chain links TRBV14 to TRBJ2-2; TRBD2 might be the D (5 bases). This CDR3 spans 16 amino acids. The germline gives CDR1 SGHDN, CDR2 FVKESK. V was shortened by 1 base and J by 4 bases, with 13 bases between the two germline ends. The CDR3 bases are TGTGCCAGCAGCCAAGGAGGGATTGTGGCCACCGGGGAGCTGTTTTTT. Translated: CASSQGGIVATGELFF. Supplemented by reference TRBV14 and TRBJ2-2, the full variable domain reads EAGVTQFPSHSVIEKGQTVTLRCDPISGHDNLYWYRRVMGKEIKFLLHFVKESKQDESGMPNNRFLAERTGGTYSTLKVQPAELEDSGVYFCASSQGGIVATGELFFGEGSRLTVL.